This T cell receptor beta chain was captured in a study of PD-L1 blockade in urothelial cancer (dated by TCRdb to 2017 to 2019). Regarding the complete study: Therapy was started at some point between 2014 and 2016 for all patients, and atezolizumab 1,200 mg was administered intravenously every 3 weeks. Blood samples gave median yields of around 150,000 T cells and 65,000 to 85,000 unique TCRs, along with a median clonality of about 0.084. Blood samples were analyzed 3 weeks after the start of treatment (second dose) and 6 weeks after the start of treatment. An ECOG performance status of 0 or 1 was recorded for the patients, and 0 to 3 prior chemotherapy regimens had been received by the patients. In the same patients, pretreatment tumors underwent whole exome sequencing and RNA sequencing in addition to TCR sequencing. Pretreatment blood TCR-seq was available for twenty-nine patients, at least one posttreatment blood collection was obtained for 24 patients, and tumor TCR-seq was available for 24 patients. The study was an exploratory multi-omic analysis of somatic, immune and clinical correlates of response to PD-L1 blockade with atezolizumab in urothelial cancer. About 90% of the roughly 29 patients were males with bladder-origin urothelial cancer, and 18 of 29 reported a prior smoking history. Nine patients reached durable clinical benefit, while fewer than 25 patients did not. Pretreatment tumor samples and matched peripheral blood, collected serially before and after atezolizumab treatment, underwent TCR sequencing. Durable clinical benefit was defined as a progression-free survival longer than 6 months, and TCR features were additionally tested against progression-free survival and overall survival.

General conclusions and limits of the study: Patients with durable benefit showed greater expansion of tumor-associated TCR clones in peripheral blood 3 weeks after starting treatment (n ≈ 21, p = 0.022). Because the sample size was small (n of about 30) and many exploratory analyses were performed, the results are intended to be hypothesis-generating. Improved progression-free and overall survival was found to be associated with pretreatment peripheral blood TCR clonality below the median.

Each PCR received spiked-in synthetic TCR analog templates so that absolute template abundance could be estimated from read counts. The immunoSEQ assay was used to amplify TCRbeta CDR3 regions from genomic DNA with bias-controlled V and J gene primers. Sequencing of rearranged TCRbeta segments was done at approximately 20X coverage. Per the source publication's procedure: Clustering was used to correct sequencing errors, and CDR3s were annotated against IMGT to assign V, D and J genes. Only productive TCRbeta rearrangements were used in downstream analyses, excluding out-of-frame or stop-codon sequences. Clonality was calculated as one minus the Shannon entropy normalized by the log of the number of unique productive sequences. Fisher's exact test with Benjamini-Hochberg correction, at a threshold of adjusted p below 0.01, was used to find clones that differed between time points or between blood and tumor. TCRdb stores this immuneACCESS table with in-frame sequences only. Part of the clones is absent; in the studies checked, under half of the shortfall reflects unresolved V genes, and no reason is known for the rest. The DNA was the basis for D and trimming; V, J and clone size are from that table. This sample has 85,000 to 90,000 clones in its table, and 89% of those were observed once. The top ten clonotypes cover over 0.95% of the sample.

A word on this clone: Its antigen remains unidentified. No qualities accompany the bases; no much larger clone lies one base away.

The CDR3 spans 14 residues, from the cysteine through the phenylalanine. CDR3 DNA only is kept here, 42 bases in frame from base 1. Via the germline V gene (reference sequence), CDR1 is SEHNR and CDR2 FQNEAQ. Unmatched junction bases come to 7, with V trimmed by 6 bases and J by 5 bases. Per the publication, the time point label means: pretreatment peripheral blood. A cohort of approximately 31 patients with locally advanced or metastatic urothelial carcinoma, treated at Memorial Sloan Kettering on a trial protocol, was included. Peripheral blood mononuclear cells were collected from each patient pretreatment and during treatment, giving between 1 and 8 total time points per patient. The Qiagen DNeasy Blood extraction kit was used to purify genomic DNA from total PBMCs and from tumor samples. PBMCs were collected pretreatment and during treatment, and were isolated and stored as previously described.

The V gene is TRBV7-9 and the J gene is TRBJ2-7; 10 middle bases align to TRBD2. This sequence originates from an elderly woman with urothelial cancer. Sample: PBMCs, taken around atezolizumab (anti-PD-L1) treatment. Read as DNA, the sequence is TGTGCCAGCAGACCCGGGACTAGCGCAAACGAGCAGTACTTC. The encoded protein is CASRPGTSANEQYF.